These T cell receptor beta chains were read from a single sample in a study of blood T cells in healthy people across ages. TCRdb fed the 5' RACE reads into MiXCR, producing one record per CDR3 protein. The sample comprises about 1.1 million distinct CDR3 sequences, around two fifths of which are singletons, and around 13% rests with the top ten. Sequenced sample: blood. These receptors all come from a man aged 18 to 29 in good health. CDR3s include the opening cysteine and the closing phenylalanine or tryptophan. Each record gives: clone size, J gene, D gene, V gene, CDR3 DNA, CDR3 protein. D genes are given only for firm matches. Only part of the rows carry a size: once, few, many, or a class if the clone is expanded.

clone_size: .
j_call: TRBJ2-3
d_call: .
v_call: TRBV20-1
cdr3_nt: TGCAGTGCTAACAACCGATTAGCGATGAGCACAGATACGCAGTATTTT
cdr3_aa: CSANNRLAMSTDTQYF

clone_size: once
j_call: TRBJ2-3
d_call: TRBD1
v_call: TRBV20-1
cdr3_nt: TGCAGTACCGCGCCAACAGGGGCAGATACGCAGTATTTT
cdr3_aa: CSTAPTGADTQYF

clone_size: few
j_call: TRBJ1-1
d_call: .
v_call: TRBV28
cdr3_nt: TGTGCCAGCCGGGGGGAGGTGAGAACTGAAGCTTTCTTT
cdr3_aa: CASRGEVRTEAFF

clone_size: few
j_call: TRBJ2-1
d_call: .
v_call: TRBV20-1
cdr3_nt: TGCAGTGCTAGAGGAAGGCAGGGCTCCTACAATGAGCAGTTCTTC
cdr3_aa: CSARGRQGSYNEQFF

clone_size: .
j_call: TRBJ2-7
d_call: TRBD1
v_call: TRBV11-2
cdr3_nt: TGTGCCAGCAGCTTAGCAGGGGACAGGGTGATCGAGCAGTACTTC
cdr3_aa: CASSLAGDRVIEQYF

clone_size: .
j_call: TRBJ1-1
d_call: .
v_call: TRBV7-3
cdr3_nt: TGTGCCAGCAGCAAAGGGCCTCCGGGCACTGAAGCTTTCTTT
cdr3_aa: CASSKGPPGTEAFF

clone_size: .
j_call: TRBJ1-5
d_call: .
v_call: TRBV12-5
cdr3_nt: TGTGCTAGTGGTCCTCGGGACGCCCTGGGCAATCAGCCCCAGCATTTT
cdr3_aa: CASGPRDALGNQPQHF

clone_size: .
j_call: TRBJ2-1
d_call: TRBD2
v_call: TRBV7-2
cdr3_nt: TGTGCCAGCAGCTTAGCCCCGACTAGCGGGGGGCGTCTACAGGAGCAGTTCTTC
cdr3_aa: CASSLAPTSGGRLQEQFF

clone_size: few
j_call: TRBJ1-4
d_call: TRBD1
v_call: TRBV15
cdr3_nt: TGTGCCACCAGCACCTACAGGACAGGGTCCAATGAAAAACTGTTTTTT
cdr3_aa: CATSTYRTGSNEKLFF

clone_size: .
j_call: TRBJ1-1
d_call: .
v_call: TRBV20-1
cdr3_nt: TGCAGTGCTGTTACAGGGTCTATGAACACTGAAGCTTTCTTT
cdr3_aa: CSAVTGSMNTEAFF

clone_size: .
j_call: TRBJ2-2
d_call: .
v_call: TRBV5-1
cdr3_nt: TGCGCCAGCAGCCCTGTTGGGAGCACCGGGGAGCTGTTTTTT
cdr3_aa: CASSPVGSTGELFF

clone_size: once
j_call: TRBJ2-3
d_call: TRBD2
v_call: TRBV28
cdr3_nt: TGTGCCACTAGCGGGGAGGGGACAGATACGCAGTATTTT
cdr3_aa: CATSGEGTDTQYF

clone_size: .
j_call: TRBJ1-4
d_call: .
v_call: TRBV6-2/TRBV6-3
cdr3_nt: TGTGCCAGCAGTTACGGGGCGCTTTGGGACGAAAAACTGTTTTTT
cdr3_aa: CASSYGALWDEKLFF

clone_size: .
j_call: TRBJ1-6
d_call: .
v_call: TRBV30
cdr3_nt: TGTGCCTGGAGTTTTCAGGATAATTCACCCCTCCACTTT
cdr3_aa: CAWSFQDNSPLHF

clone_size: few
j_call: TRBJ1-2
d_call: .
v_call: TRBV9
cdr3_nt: TGTGCCAGCAGCTTCTCGACCTATGGCTACACCTTC
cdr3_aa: CASSFSTYGYTF

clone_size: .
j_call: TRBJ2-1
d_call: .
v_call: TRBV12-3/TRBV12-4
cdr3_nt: TGTGCCAGCAGTCCCTCCCCTAGTGGTGAGCAGTTCTTC
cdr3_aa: CASSPSPSGEQFF

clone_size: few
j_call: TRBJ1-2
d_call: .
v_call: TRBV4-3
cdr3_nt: TGCGCCAGCAGCCAAGTTCTGGGATCGGGTAACTATGGCTACACCTTC
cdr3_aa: CASSQVLGSGNYGYTF

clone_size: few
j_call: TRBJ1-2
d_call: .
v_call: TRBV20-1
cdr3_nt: TGCAGTGCTAGCGGGACGGAGAACTATGGCTACACCTTC
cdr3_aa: CSASGTENYGYTF

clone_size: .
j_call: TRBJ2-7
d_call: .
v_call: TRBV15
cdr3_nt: TGTGCCACCAGCAGAGAGTACTACGAGCAGTACTTC
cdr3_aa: CATSREYYEQYF

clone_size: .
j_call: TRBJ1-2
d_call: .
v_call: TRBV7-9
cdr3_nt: TGTGCCAGCAGCCAACATTCGGGGGGACGGGCTAACTATGGCTACACCTTC
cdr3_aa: CASSQHSGGRANYGYTF

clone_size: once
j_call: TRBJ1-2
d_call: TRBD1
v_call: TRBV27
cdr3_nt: TGTGCCAGCAGTTTACGTGGGGGGACAGGGGCCTATGGCTACACCTTC
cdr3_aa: CASSLRGGTGAYGYTF

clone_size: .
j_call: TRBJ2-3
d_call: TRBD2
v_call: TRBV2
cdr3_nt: TGTGCCAGCACCGAGGGTACTAGCGGGGGCTGGGATACGCAGTATTTT
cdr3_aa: CASTEGTSGGWDTQYF

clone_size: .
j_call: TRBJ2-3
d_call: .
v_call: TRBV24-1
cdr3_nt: TGTGCCACCGGTTCGACAGAGCCGACCACAGATACGCAGTATTTT
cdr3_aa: CATGSTEPTTDTQYF

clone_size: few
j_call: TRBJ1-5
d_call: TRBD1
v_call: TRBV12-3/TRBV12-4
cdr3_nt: TGTGCCAGCAGTACCGGGACAGGGGCAGGTCAGCCCCAGCATTTT
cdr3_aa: CASSTGTGAGQPQHF

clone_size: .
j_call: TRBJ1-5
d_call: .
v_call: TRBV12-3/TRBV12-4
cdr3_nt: TGTGCCAGCAGCAAGGGGACACCAAATAGCAATCAGCCCCAGCATTTT
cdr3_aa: CASSKGTPNSNQPQHF

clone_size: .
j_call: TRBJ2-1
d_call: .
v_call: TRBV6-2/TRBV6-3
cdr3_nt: TGTGCCAGCAGTTACACAACTAATGAGCAGTTCTTC
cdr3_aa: CASSYTTNEQFF

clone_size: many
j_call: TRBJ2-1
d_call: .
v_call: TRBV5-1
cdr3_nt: TGCGCCAGCAGTCCCGGGGTCTCCTACAATGAGCAGTTCTTC
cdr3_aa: CASSPGVSYNEQFF

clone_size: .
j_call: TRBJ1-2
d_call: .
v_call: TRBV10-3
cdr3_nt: TGTGCCATCAGCCCAAAAGACAAGGACTATGGCTACACCTTC
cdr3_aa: CAISPKDKDYGYTF

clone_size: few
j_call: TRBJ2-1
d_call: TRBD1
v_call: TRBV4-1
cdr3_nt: TGCGCCAGCAGCCAGCCCGGGACAGGGAGGAATGAGCAGTTCTTC
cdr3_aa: CASSQPGTGRNEQFF

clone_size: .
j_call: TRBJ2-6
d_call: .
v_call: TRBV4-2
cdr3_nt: TGTGCCAGCAGCCACCTGATGACAGGCTCTGGGGCCAACGTCCTGACTTTC
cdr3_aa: CASSHLMTGSGANVLTF

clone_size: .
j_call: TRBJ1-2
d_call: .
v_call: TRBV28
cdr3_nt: TGTGCCAGCAGTTCCATCCGACCACAGGGTGGCTACTATGGCTACACCTTC
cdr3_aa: CASSSIRPQGGYYGYTF

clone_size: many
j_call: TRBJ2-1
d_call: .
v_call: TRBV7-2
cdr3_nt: TGCGCCAGCAGTCTTGGGGGGGGCCCCTACAATGAGCAGTTCTTC
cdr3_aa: CASSLGGGPYNEQFF

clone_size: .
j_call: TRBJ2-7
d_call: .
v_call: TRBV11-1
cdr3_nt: TGTGCCAGCAGTTCTCAAGTAGGACTCCTAACAGGCGAGCAGTACTTC
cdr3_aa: CASSSQVGLLTGEQYF

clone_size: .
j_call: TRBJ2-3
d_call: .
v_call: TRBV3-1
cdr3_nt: TGTGCCAGCAGCCGGGGACTGTCAGATACGCAGTATTTT
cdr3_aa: CASSRGLSDTQYF

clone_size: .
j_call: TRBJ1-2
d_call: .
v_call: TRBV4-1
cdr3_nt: TGCGCCAGCAAGCCAAGTGTGGCAGATTCAAACTATGGCTACACCTTC
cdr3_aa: CASKPSVADSNYGYTF

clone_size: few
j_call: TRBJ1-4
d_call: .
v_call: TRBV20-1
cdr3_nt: TGCTGCGGGGGGGGAACTAATGAAAAACTGTTTTTT
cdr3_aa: CCGGGTNEKLFF

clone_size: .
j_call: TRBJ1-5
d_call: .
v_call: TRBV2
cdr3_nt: TGTGCCAGCAGACAGGATAGTCAGCCCCAGCATTTT
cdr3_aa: CASRQDSQPQHF

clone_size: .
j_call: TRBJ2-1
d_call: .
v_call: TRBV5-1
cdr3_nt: TGCGCCAGCAGCTCCGAGGGATTCTCCTACAATGAGCAGTTCTTC
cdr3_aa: CASSSEGFSYNEQFF

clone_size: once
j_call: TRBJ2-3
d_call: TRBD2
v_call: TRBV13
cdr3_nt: TGTGCCAGCAGCTCCCAAATTAGCGGGGAGGCCACAGATACGCAGTATTTT
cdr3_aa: CASSSQISGEATDTQYF

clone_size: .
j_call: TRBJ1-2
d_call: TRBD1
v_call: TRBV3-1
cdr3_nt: TGTGCCAGCAGCCAAGCGGACAGGGCCGAGAACTATGGCTACACCTTC
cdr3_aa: CASSQADRAENYGYTF

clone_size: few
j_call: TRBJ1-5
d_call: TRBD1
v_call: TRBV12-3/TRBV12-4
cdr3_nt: TGTGCCAACAGTACGGACAGGGATGACCAGCCCCAGCATTTT
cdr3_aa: CANSTDRDDQPQHF

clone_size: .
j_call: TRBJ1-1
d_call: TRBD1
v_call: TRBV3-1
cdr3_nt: TGTGCCAGCAGCGTGCGCAGGGGGCGGTTGAACACTGAAGCTTTCTTT
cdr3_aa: CASSVRRGRLNTEAFF

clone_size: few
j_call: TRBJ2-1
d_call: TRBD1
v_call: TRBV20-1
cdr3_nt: TGCAGTGCCCCACCCTTGAAGACAGGGTCTTCCAATGACAATGAGCAGTTCTTC
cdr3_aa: CSAPPLKTGSSNDNEQFF

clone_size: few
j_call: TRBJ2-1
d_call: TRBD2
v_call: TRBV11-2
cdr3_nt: TGTGTCAGCAGCTTAACGGGGGGTACCTACAATGAGCAGTTCTTC
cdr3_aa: CVSSLTGGTYNEQFF

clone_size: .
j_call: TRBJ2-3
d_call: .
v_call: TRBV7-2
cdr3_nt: TGTGCCAGCAGCTTCGCCGGACAGTTCGATACGCAGTATTTT
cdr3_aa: CASSFAGQFDTQYF

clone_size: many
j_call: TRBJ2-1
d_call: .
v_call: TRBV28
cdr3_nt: TGTGCCAGCAGTTTAGAATTGGGGGTGGGCCAATCCTACAATGAGCAGTTCTTC
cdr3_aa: CASSLELGVGQSYNEQFF

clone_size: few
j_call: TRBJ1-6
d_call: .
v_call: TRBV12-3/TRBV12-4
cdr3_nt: TGTGCCAGCAGGGGACCGAGCTCCTATAATTCACCCCTCCACTTT
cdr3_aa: CASRGPSSYNSPLHF

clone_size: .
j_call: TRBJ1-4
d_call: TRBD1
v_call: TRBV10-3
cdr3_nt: TGTGCCATCAGTGAGCCCGGACAGGGCCGCGAAAAACTGTTTTTT
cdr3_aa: CAISEPGQGREKLFF

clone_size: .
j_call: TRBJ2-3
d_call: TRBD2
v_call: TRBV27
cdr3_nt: TGTGCCAGCAGCCCCCTTAAGCGGGGGGTAGATACGCAGTATTTT
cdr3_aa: CASSPLKRGVDTQYF

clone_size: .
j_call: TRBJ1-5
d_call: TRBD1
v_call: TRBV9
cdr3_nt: TGTGCCAGCAGCGTGGCCAGGGGGTTGAGCAATCAGTCCCAGCATTTT
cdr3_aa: CASSVARGLSNQSQHF

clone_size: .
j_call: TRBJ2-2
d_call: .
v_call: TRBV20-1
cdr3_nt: TGCAGTGCTTCGGACAGAAACACCGGGGAGCTGTTTTTT
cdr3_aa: CSASDRNTGELFF

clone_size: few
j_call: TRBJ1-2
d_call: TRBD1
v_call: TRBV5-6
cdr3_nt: TGTGCCAGCAGCTGGAGACAGGGAACTAACTATGGCTACACCTTC
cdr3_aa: CASSWRQGTNYGYTF

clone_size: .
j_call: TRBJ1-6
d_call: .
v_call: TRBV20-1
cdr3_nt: TGCAGTGCTCCCGGACACGAGAGTGGTTCACCCCTCCACTTT
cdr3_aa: CSAPGHESGSPLHF

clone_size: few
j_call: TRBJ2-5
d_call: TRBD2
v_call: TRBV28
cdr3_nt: TGTGCCAGCAGTTCTACCCGCACCCAGCGGGGGGGCGTCCAGTACTTC
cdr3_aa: CASSSTRTQRGGVQYF

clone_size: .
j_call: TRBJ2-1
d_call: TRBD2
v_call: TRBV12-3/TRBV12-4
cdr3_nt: TGTGCCAGCAGTGAGACTAGCGGATTCTACAATGAGCAGTTCTTC
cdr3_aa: CASSETSGFYNEQFF